The 19 T cell receptor beta chains in this list originate from one sample, sequenced in a study of response to subunit inactivated influenza vaccine (dated by TCRdb to the late 2010s). The library relied on RT-PCR. TCRdb shows the sequencer as Illumina HiSeq 2500. The public reads were reprocessed in TCRdb via fastp at Q25 and MiXCR, keeping in-frame beta chains. For every CDR3 protein sequence, its rows merge into one entry that carries the most common genes and DNA. The table for this sample lists roughly 500,000 distinct CDR3 sequences; 25% of them were counted only once. Approximately 2% of the sample lies in the top ten. Sequenced material: CD4+ T cells sorted from PBMCs, taken roughly 5 days after vaccination. Receptors originate from a man aged 50 or older who received an inactivated influenza vaccine. Donor details come from another sample of the same person, matched by shared clones.

V is TRBV5-1 and J is TRBJ1-3; D uncertain. Germline-derived CDR1 and CDR2 are SGHRS and YFSETQ. Trimming shortened V by 0 bases and J by 0 bases, and 7 bases separated the two germline ends. This CDR3 region has 15 residues. CDR3: CASSLEGASGNTIYF. Written as DNA, the CDR3 is TGCGCCAGCAGCTTGGAGGGAGCCTCTGGAAACACCATATATTTT.

This clonotype was seen only a few times. The rearrangement uses TRBV7-9 and TRBJ2-7; 7 nucleotides agree with TRBD1. Looked up from germline, CDR1 is SEHNR and CDR2 is FQNEAQ (reference sequence). This CDR3 region has 16 residues. The V and J ends lost 1 base and 0 bases, in that order; junction bases with no gene match: 6. CDR3 in amino acids: CASSLVYGTDSYEQYF. CDR3 in DNA: TGTGCCAGCAGCTTAGTATATGGGACAGACTCCTACGAGCAGTACTTC.

V usage is TRBV5-1 and J usage is TRBJ2-7; D is possibly TRBD2 (5 bases). Trimming cost V 0 bases and J 2 bases, with 12 bases left between them. The CDR3 extends over 15 amino acids. Germline V lookup: CDR1 SGHRS, CDR2 YFSETQ. CDR3 region: CASSLEAAATYEQYF. For the CDR3, the DNA is TGCGCCAGCAGCTTGGAAGCGGCGGCCACCTACGAGCAGTACTTC. The full variable domain, rest sourced from reference TRBV5-1 and TRBJ2-7, is KAGVTQTPRYLIKTRGQQVTLSCSPISGHRSVSWYQQTPGQGLQFLFEYFSETQRNKGNFPGRFSGRQFSNSRSEMNVSTLELGDSALYLCASSLEAAATYEQYFGPGTRLTVT.

The V gene is TRBV4-3, the J gene TRBJ1-5; weak D call: TRBD1 (5 bases). V gave up 0 bases and J gave up 7 bases, with 13 bases separating them. This CDR3 is built from 15 residues. CDR1 and CDR2 (germline): LGHNA, YSLEER. The CDR3: CASSQDWQGGQPQHF. DNA for the CDR3: TGCGCCAGCAGCCAAGATTGGCAGGGTGGCCAGCCCCAGCATTTT.

The chain joins TRBV7-9 to TRBJ2-2; TRBD2 aligns across 7 bases. The V segment lost 11 bases and the J segment 1 base; nucleotides outside the gene matches: 7. The CDR3 is 14 residues long. The germline gives CDR1 SEHNR, CDR2 FQNEAQ (reference sequence). As DNA, the CDR3 is TGTGCCGCAAGCCAGCGGGAGAACACCGGGGAGCTGTTTTTT. Amino acid sequence: CAASQRENTGELFF.

This clonotype has a count of ten or more. This chain uses TRBV10-3 with TRBJ2-7; the D is unclear. The V gene's germline CDR1 is ENHRY and CDR2 SYGVKD. This CDR3 comprises 13 residues. Trimming stripped 3 bases from V and 6 bases from J, with 12 bases between. CDR3 sequence (DNA): TGTGCCATCAGTGAACGGGCCTTGGGCGAGCAGTACTTC. Its protein is CAISERALGEQYF.

The rearrangement uses TRBV5-1 and TRBJ2-1, with 12 bases that match TRBD2. The CDR3 contains 15 residues. After removal of 3 bases from V and 5 bases from J, the junction contained 3 bases not matched to a gene. From germline, CDR1 is SGHRS and CDR2 YFSETQ. The CDR3 is CASSSRTSGNNEQFF. The CDR3 coding sequence is TGCGCCAGCAGCTCTCGGACTAGCGGGAACAATGAGCAGTTCTTC.

V and J are TRBV9 and TRBJ2-5, with a possible D match to TRBD2 (6 bases). The germline CDR1 and CDR2 sequences are SGDLS and YYNGEE. V gave up 1 base and J gave up 4 bases, with 11 bases separating them. The CDR3 has 14 amino acids. The CDR3 region has the DNA TGTGCCAGCAGCGTATTAGGACTATCAGAGACCCAGTACTTC. Translation: CASSVLGLSETQYF.

The V and J genes are TRBV7-9 and TRBJ2-3; D unresolved. The CDR3 has 16 amino acids. V gave up 5 bases and J gave up 0 bases, with 15 bases separating them. In germline, CDR1 is SEHNR, CDR2 FQNEAQ (reference sequence). The CDR3 reads CASSTWTRASTDTQYF. The CDR3 coding sequence is TGTGCCAGCAGCACCTGGACGCGAGCTAGCACAGATACGCAGTATTTT.

The chain uses TRBV5-1 and TRBJ2-5, with no clear D. The V gene's germline CDR1 is SGHRS and CDR2 YFSETQ. The CDR3 is made up of 15 amino acids. The V and J ends lost 0 bases and 5 bases respectively, with 14 bases between them. The CDR3 region is CASSLAGRARETQYF. The CDR3 bases are TGCGCCAGCAGCTTGGCCGGGCGAGCAAGGGAGACCCAGTACTTC. The whole variable domain, remainder taken from reference TRBV5-1 and TRBJ2-5, is KAGVTQTPRYLIKTRGQQVTLSCSPISGHRSVSWYQQTPGQGLQFLFEYFSETQRNKGNFPGRFSGRQFSNSRSEMNVSTLELGDSALYLCASSLAGRARETQYFGPGTRLLVL.

This clonotype was counted ten times or more. V gene TRBV24-1 combines with J gene TRBJ2-3; 12 bases are a match to TRBD2. V shed 4 bases, J shed 2 bases, and the junction held 9 bases outside the gene matches. CDR3 size: 18 residues. CDR1 and CDR2 from the germline V gene are KGHDR and SFDVKD. Here the CDR3 reads CATSDPTPSGGATDTQYF. CDR3 bases: TGTGCCACCAGTGACCCGACACCTAGCGGGGGGGCCACAGATACGCAGTATTTT.

This clonotype showed up many times. This chain links TRBV6-2 or TRBV6-3 with TRBJ2-7, with TRBD1 identical over 7 bases. The CDR3 is 19 residues long. After removal of 4 bases from V and 3 bases from J, the junction contained 21 bases not matched to a gene. The germline CDR1 and CDR2 sequences are MNHEY and SVGEGT. The CDR3 sequence: CASSSAYPSNRGFGYEQYF. The CDR3 DNA follows: TGTGCCAGCAGTTCCGCTTACCCCTCCAACAGGGGTTTTGGCTACGAGCAGTACTTC.

V gene TRBV5-1 combines with J gene TRBJ1-1; 7 bases fit TRBD1. Germline V gene data show CDR1 as SGHRS and CDR2 as YFSETQ. The J segment lost 3 bases and the V segment lost 2 bases, leaving 7 bases of the junction unmatched. CDR3 size: 15 residues. Here the CDR3 reads CASSLGGAGDTEAFF. CDR3 DNA sequence: TGCGCCAGCAGCTTAGGGGGCGCTGGGGACACTGAAGCTTTCTTT.

This chain uses TRBV27 with TRBJ2-3; no definite D call. There are 13 residues in the CDR3. CDR1 MNHEY and CDR2 SMNVEV come from the germline V gene (reference sequence). Trimming shortened V by 0 bases and J by 5 bases, and 6 bases separated the two germline ends. This chain's CDR3 is CASSLSVIDTQYF. Here the CDR3 DNA reads TGTGCCAGCAGTTTATCGGTAATAGATACGCAGTATTTT.

The rearrangement uses TRBV5-1 and TRBJ2-1; the D is unclear. V was clipped by 0 bases and J by 6 bases, with 10 bases between them. From germline, CDR1 is SGHRS and CDR2 YFSETQ. CDR3 size: 14 residues. CDR3 bases: TGCGCCAGCAGCTTGGACACTTTACTCAATGAGCAGTTCTTC. Encoded protein: CASSLDTLLNEQFF.

This clonotype was detected only a few times. The chain carries TRBV5-1 and TRBJ2-5, with TRBD1 matching 7 bases. The CDR3 is 15 amino acids. Germline-derived CDR1 and CDR2 are SGHRS and YFSETQ. Losses at the gene ends were 4 bases for V and 5 bases for J; bases not matched to a gene: 11. The CDR3 protein is CASSLAGGRSETQYF. CDR3 bases: TGCGCCAGCAGCCTAGCAGGGGGTAGATCTGAGACCCAGTACTTC.

This clonotype was detected only a few times. The rearrangement links TRBV5-1 to TRBJ1-6; 10 nucleotides align to TRBD1. This CDR3 comprises 17 residues. After removal of 4 bases from V and 10 bases from J, the junction contained 14 bases not matched to a gene. Germline loops: CDR1 SGHRS, CDR2 YFSETQ. The CDR3 loop reads CASSADIRDRGRSPLHF. Written as DNA, the CDR3 is TGCGCCAGCAGCGCCGATATTCGGGACAGGGGAAGATCACCCCTCCACTTT.

The V call is TRBV6-2 or TRBV6-3, the J call TRBJ2-1; D uncertain. V lost 4 bases and J lost 1, with 11 bases in between. Looked up from germline, CDR1 is MNHEY and CDR2 is SVGEGT. This CDR3 has 15 residues. The CDR3 DNA follows: TGTGCCAGCAGTTCCCTACGCGCGTCCTACAATGAGCAGTTCTTC. Its translation is CASSSLRASYNEQFF.

This clonotype turned up a few times. DNA for the CDR3: TGTGCCAGCAGCTTAGCGAGGGGGCAGGGCCGTACTGAAGCTTTCTTT. Its protein is CASSLARGQGRTEAFF. V gene TRBV7-9 combines with J gene TRBJ1-1; 7 bases are shared with TRBD1. Germline CDR1 reads SEHNR; CDR2 reads FQNEAQ (reference sequence). V lost 0 bases to trimming and J lost 5 bases; unmatched junction nucleotides: 9. The CDR3 has 16 amino acids.